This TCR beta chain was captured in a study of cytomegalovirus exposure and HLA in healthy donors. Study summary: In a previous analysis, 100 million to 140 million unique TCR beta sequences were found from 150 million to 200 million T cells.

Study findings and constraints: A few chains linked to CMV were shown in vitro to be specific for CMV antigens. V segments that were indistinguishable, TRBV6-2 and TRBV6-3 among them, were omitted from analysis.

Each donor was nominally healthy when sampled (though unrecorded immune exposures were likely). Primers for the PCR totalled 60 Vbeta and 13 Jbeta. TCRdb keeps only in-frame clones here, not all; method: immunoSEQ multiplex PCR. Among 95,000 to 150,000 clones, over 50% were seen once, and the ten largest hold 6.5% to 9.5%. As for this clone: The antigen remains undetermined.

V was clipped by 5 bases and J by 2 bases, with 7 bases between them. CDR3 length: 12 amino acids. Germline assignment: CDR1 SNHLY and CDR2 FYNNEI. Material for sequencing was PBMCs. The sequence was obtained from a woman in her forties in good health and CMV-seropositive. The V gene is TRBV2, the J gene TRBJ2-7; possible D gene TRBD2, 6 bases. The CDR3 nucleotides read TGTGCCAGCAGTTCGGGGGCCTACGAGCAGTACTTC. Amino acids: CASSSGAYEQYF.